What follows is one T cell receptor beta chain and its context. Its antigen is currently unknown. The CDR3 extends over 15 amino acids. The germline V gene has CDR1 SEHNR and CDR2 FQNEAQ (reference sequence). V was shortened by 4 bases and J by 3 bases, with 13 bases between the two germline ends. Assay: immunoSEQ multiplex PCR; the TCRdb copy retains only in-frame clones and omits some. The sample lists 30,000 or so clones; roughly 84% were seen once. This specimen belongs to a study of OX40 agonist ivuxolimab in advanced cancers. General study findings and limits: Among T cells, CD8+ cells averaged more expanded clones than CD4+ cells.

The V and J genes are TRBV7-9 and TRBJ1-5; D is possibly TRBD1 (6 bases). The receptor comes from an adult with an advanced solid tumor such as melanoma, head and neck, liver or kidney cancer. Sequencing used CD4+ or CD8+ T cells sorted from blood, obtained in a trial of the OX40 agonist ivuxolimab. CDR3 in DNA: TGTGCCAGCAGCTCAGGGGACATCTCCAATCAGCCCCAGCATTTT. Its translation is CASSSGDISNQPQHF.